Each of the 17 T cell receptor beta chains below was sequenced from the same sample in a study of T and B cells in COVID-19 patients. Multiplex PCR with BIOMED2 TRB-A/B primer pools amplified TRB rearrangements. TCRdb re-derived calls from the multiplex PCR reads in MiXCR, one entry per CDR3 protein. The sample has some 4,000 distinct CDR3 sequences, roughly 23% seen once; the top ten hold 20% to 25%. Blood genomic DNA input for TRB amplification was roughly 250-500 ng. Input material: blood. The receptors come from a human donor with active COVID-19.

The chain has TRBV5-5 and TRBJ2-3; 11 bases are shared with TRBD2. The CDR3 runs 16 residues. V dropped 4 bases and J dropped 3; count of bases not matched to a gene: 7. The germline gives CDR1 SGHKS, CDR2 YYEKEE (reference sequence). Here the CDR3 reads CASSLQLAGVTDTQYF. In DNA form, the CDR3 reads TGTGCCAGCAGCCTCCAACTAGCGGGAGTGACAGATACGCAGTATTTT.

This clonotype was detected ten times or more. The chain combines TRBV7-9 with TRBJ2-5; TRBD1 might be the D (5 bases). The CDR3 length is 15 residues. Germline-derived CDR1 and CDR2 are SEHNR and FQNEAQ (reference sequence). Trimming pared 4 bases from V and 4 bases from J, leaving 16 bases between. CDR3 amino acids: CASSSATDTRETQYF. The DNA for the CDR3 is TGTGCCAGCAGCTCGGCGACAGACACCCGAGAGACCCAGTACTTC.

This clonotype was seen a few times. The chain recombines TRBV7-9 with TRBJ1-4, with D perhaps matching TRBD1 (6 bases). Deletions cut 5 bases from V and 5 bases from J, with 18 bases between. Per germline, CDR1 SEHNR and CDR2 FQNEAQ (reference sequence). CDR3 length equals 16 residues. CDR3 sequence (DNA): TGTGCCAGCAGCCTCGGACAGACCCAAACAAATGAAAAACTGTTTTTT. It is translated as CASSLGQTQTNEKLFF. Full variable domain (remainder filled in from reference TRBV7-9 and TRBJ1-4): DTGVSQNPRHKITKRGQNVTFRCDPISEHNRLYWYRQTLGQGPEFLTYFQNEAQLEKSRLLSDRFSAERPKGSFSTLEIQRTEQGDSAMYLCASSLGQTQTNEKLFFGSGTQLSVL.

CDR3 nucleotide sequence: TGCAGCGTTGGTTACCGGGATCAGCCCCAGCAGTTCTTC. It yields the protein CSVGYRDQPQQFF. The chain carries TRBV29-1 and TRBJ2-1, with TRBD2 as a possible D gene (5 bases). V lost 4 bases, J lost 11 bases, and 18 bases lay in between. The CDR3 runs 13 residues. From germline, CDR1 is SQVTM and CDR2 ANQGSEA.

This chain links TRBV4-3 with TRBJ2-1, with D possibly being TRBD1 or TRBD2 (5 bases each). The CDR3 runs to 16 residues. The germline V gene encodes CDR1 LGHNA and CDR2 YSLEER. Trimming stripped 0 bases from V and 2 bases from J, with 11 bases between. This chain's CDR3 is CASSQEGRATYNEQFF. As DNA, the CDR3 is TGCGCCAGCAGCCAAGAGGGGCGGGCCACCTACAATGAGCAGTTCTTC.

The chain is built from TRBV30 and TRBJ2-2; 11 nucleotides align to TRBD2. The CDR3 loop spans 17 amino acids. J was trimmed by 0 bases and V by 3 bases; bases with no gene match: 6. The V gene's germline CDR1 is GTSNPN and CDR2 SVGIG (reference sequence). Written as DNA, the CDR3 is TGTGCCTGGAGCCCGGGACTAGCGGTCGCGAACACCGGGGAGCTGTTTTTT. It is translated as CAWSPGLAVANTGELFF.

The chain has TRBV28 and TRBJ2-7; no clear D. Trimming removed 3 bases at V and 4 bases at J, with 4 bases between. The CDR3 has 11 residues. The germline V gene encodes CDR1 MDHEN and CDR2 SYDVKM. The DNA of the CDR3 is TGTGCCAGCAGTTTTGGTTACGAGCAGTACTTC. The encoded protein is CASSFGYEQYF.

This clonotype was detected a few times. Because the CDR3's place on the DNA is in doubt, the DNA is left out and the CDR3 is given as listed by TCRdb. The chain's CDR3 is CASLDGGYGYTFLDGGYGYTF. J is TRBJ1-2 and V is TRBV6-2 or TRBV6-3. The CDR3 is 21 amino acids in total, end residues counted. Germline V gives CDR1 MNHEY, CDR2 SVGEGT.

As concerns this clonotype: This clone may be a read error of a much larger clone one base away. The rearrangement uses TRBV12-3 or TRBV12-4 and TRBJ2-1; 9 nucleotides align to TRBD2. The CDR3 spans 15 residues. V was clipped by 3 bases and J by 3 bases; unmatched bases: 3. The CDR3 sequence: CASSLGLALYNEQFF. The CDR3 DNA follows: TGTGCCAGCAGTTTGGGACTAGCCCTCTACAATGAGCAGTTCTTC.

In this sample, this clonotype is medium-sized. J is TRBJ2-2 and V is TRBV19; no clear D gene. V dropped 3 bases and J dropped 6 bases, with 14 bases sitting between them. Germline values: CDR1 LNHDA, CDR2 SQIVND (reference sequence). This CDR3 has 15 residues. CDR3 sequence reads: CASSILRVGPGELFF. DNA for the CDR3: TGTGCCAGTAGTATTCTAAGGGTCGGGCCCGGGGAGCTGTTTTTT.

The chain combines TRBV19 with TRBJ2-7; TRBD1 agrees at 7 bases. CDR1 LNHDA and CDR2 SQIVND come from the germline V gene (reference sequence). Trimming at V came to 6 bases and at J to 3 bases, leaving 5 bases not matched to a gene. This CDR3 is 13 amino acids long. The CDR3 DNA reads TGTGCCAGTAGGGGGGCAGGGGGCTACGAGCAGTACTTC. As protein: CASRGAGGYEQYF.

A few counts support this clonotype. This rearrangement joins TRBV24-1 to TRBJ2-1; D not resolved. The germline V gene encodes CDR1 KGHDR and CDR2 SFDVKD. With 2 bases removed from V and 4 bases from J, the gap between germline ends came to 2 bases. The CDR3 spans 12 residues. The CDR3 here is CATSDSYNEQFF. Written as DNA, the CDR3 is TGTGCCACCAGTGATTCGTACAATGAGCAGTTCTTC.

V is TRBV11-2 and J is TRBJ2-4; D unclear. This CDR3 comprises 15 residues. Trimming took off 1 base at V and 3 bases at J, with 10 bases between the two ends. Germline V gene sequence: CDR1 SGHAT, CDR2 FQNNGV. In DNA, the CDR3 is TGTGCCAGCAGCTTAGGGATGCGCCTCAAAAACATTCAGTACTTC. Its translation: CASSLGMRLKNIQYF.

By share of the sample, this clonotype is medium-sized. The V call is TRBV5-8, the J call TRBJ2-2, with D possibly matching TRBD2 (5 bases). The CDR3 is 16 amino acids. V was shortened by 2 bases and J by 4 bases, with 15 bases between the two germline ends. The germline gives CDR1 SGHTS, CDR2 YDEGEE. CDR3 protein: CASSFGGSHTTGELFF. The DNA of the CDR3 is TGTGCCAGCAGCTTTGGAGGTTCGCACACCACCGGGGAGCTGTTTTTT.

This clonotype is categorized as medium-sized (0.01 to 0.1%). The chain combines TRBV18 with TRBJ2-1; 8 bases are shared with TRBD2. Germline V gives CDR1 KGHSH, CDR2 LQKENI. This CDR3 has 16 amino acids. V shed 5 bases and J 1 base; nucleotides not matched to a gene: 7. The CDR3 sequence: CASSSLSGISYNEQFF. Here the CDR3 DNA reads TGTGCCAGCTCATCGCTTAGCGGGATATCCTACAATGAGCAGTTCTTC.

This clonotype is medium-sized (0.01 to 0.1%) by share. The DNA for the CDR3 is TGTGCCAGCAGCTTCAGAGGCCAGAAATATAGTGGCTACACCTTC. Protein: CASSFRGQKYSGYTF. The chain recombines TRBV5-6 with TRBJ1-2; D not certain. V lost 2 bases, J lost 7 bases, and 18 bases lay in between. Germline assignment: CDR1 SGHDT and CDR2 YYEEEE. The CDR3 consists of 15 residues.

This chain joins TRBV6-5 and TRBJ2-7; 8 nucleotides match TRBD2. The CDR3 totals 14 residues. Germline CDR1 MNHEY, CDR2 SVGAGI. The junction had 4 bases not matched to a gene; V was cut back by 6 bases and J by 0 bases. Here the CDR3 reads CASSPSGSSYEQYF. CDR3 DNA sequence: TGTGCCAGCAGCCCCAGCGGGAGCTCCTACGAGCAGTACTTC.